This entry features one T cell receptor (beta chain) sequence. What it binds is unknown. The record originates from a study of naive and memory T cell subsets. Regarding the study as a whole: Gini index rose across naive, CM, EM and EMRA in CD4 and CD8. TCR counts from RNA may reflect activation-linked expression changes.

CMV status came from CD4+ IFNgamma after overnight CMV lysate stimulation. The beta constant-region primer was an equimolar mix of two oligonucleotides covering TRBC1 and TRBC2. Four rounds of PCR amplified the ligated cDNA using nested alpha and beta constant-region primers plus SP2. TCRdb recomputed calls from the UMI-ligation and nested PCR reads with MiXCR, one row per CDR3 protein. The data hold 95,000 to 150,000 distinct CDR3 sequences, with around 35% observed a single time. V was trimmed by 0 bases and J by 8 bases, leaving 10 bases between them. The length of the CDR3 is 14 residues. The V gene's germline CDR1 is MGHRA and CDR2 YSYEKL.

The chain is built from TRBV4-1 and TRBJ1-4, with unresolved D. Sequences were obtained from central memory CD4+ T cells from blood. This TCR derives from a human donor in good health. CDR3 sequence reads: CASSQDFLLEKLFF. In DNA, the CDR3 is TGCGCCAGCAGCCAAGATTTTTTATTGGAAAAACTGTTTTTT.